A single sample is the source of the 32 T cell receptor beta chains below, sequenced in a study of blood T cells in healthy people across ages. A second roughly 7 to 12 cycle PCR used barcoded and J-beta primers. TCRdb ran MiXCR on the 5' RACE reads and lists one entry per CDR3 protein. The table shows about 1 million distinct CDR3 sequences, with 45% occurring only once. Material for sequencing was blood. The receptors were sampled from a woman aged 60-75 years in good health.

This clonotype was seen a few times. V and J are TRBV12-3 or TRBV12-4 and TRBJ2-5; 9 bases match TRBD1. The CDR3 has 18 residues. The junction had 18 bases not matched to a gene; V was cut back by 5 bases and J by 5 bases. CDR3 protein: CASSPTPQRTGELETQYF. The CDR3 bases are TGTGCCAGCAGTCCTACACCTCAGCGGACAGGGGAATTGGAGACCCAGTACTTC.

The chain combines TRBV24-1 with TRBJ1-6; TRBD1 is a possible D gene (5 bases). Trimming pared 3 bases from V and 7 bases from J, leaving 9 bases between. Germline CDR1 reads KGHDR; CDR2 reads SFDVKD. This CDR3 has 14 residues. The CDR3 is CATSDRGGNSPLHF. The CDR3, as DNA: TGTGCCACCAGTGATAGGGGCGGGAATTCACCCCTCCACTTT.

The rearrangement uses TRBV27 and TRBJ2-1, with 7 bases aligning to TRBD1. This CDR3 is built from 15 residues. CDR1 and CDR2 from the germline V gene are MNHEY and SMNVEV (reference sequence). Trimming cost V 6 bases and J 4 bases; bases outside gene matches: 9. The CDR3 loop is CASSSGTAGYNEQFF. CDR3 nucleotide sequence: TGTGCCAGCAGCTCGGGGACAGCTGGGTACAATGAGCAGTTCTTC.

V gene TRBV30 combines with J gene TRBJ2-7, with 10 positions matching TRBD1. Germline CDR1 is GTSNPN and CDR2 is SVGIG (reference sequence). This CDR3 spans 14 amino acids. Unmatched junction bases numbered 5, after V lost 4 bases and J lost 2 bases. The CDR3 is CAWTPGQGTYEQYF. As DNA, the CDR3 is TGTGCCTGGACTCCGGGACAGGGGACCTACGAGCAGTACTTC.

The table lists this clonotype with a few counts. The junction shows a germline mismatch at one end, possibly a read error. The chain links TRBV28 to TRBJ2-7; the match to TRBD1 covers 7 bases. The CDR3 extends over 12 amino acids. Germline CDR1 reads MDHEN; CDR2 reads SYDVKM. The CDR3 nucleotides read TGTACCAGCAGTTTGGGACAGTACGAGCAGTACTTC. This encodes CTSSLGQYEQYF.

The chain links TRBV27 to TRBJ1-2; TRBD1 aligns across 7 bases. J gave up 4 bases and V 4 bases, and 9 bases lay outside the gene matches. Per the germline V gene, CDR1 is MNHEY and CDR2 is SMNVEV (reference sequence). The CDR3 is 15 amino acids. The CDR3 coding sequence is TGTGCCAGCAGTTATGTTACAGGGGCCGCCTATGGCTACACCTTC. It codes for CASSYVTGAAYGYTF.

In this sample, this clonotype turned up a few times. The rearrangement links TRBV5-6 to TRBJ2-5, with 9 bases identical to TRBD1. J gave up 4 bases and V 4 bases, and 8 bases lay outside the gene matches. CDR1 and CDR2 (germline): SGHDT, YYEEEE. This CDR3 spans 15 amino acids. In DNA, the CDR3 is TGTGCCAGCAGCCCCGGACAGGGGAGGGGAGAGACCCAGTACTTC. It codes for CASSPGQGRGETQYF. The whole variable domain, remainder taken from reference TRBV5-6 and TRBJ2-5, is DAGVTQSPTHLIKTRGQQVTLRCSPKSGHDTVSWYQQALGQGPQFIFQYYEEEERQRGNFPDRFSGHQFPNYSSELNVNALLLGDSALYLCASSPGQGRGETQYFGPGTRLLVL.

In this sample, this clonotype turned up many times. The gene calls are TRBV7-6 and TRBJ2-3; 8 bases are shared with TRBD2. Germline-derived CDR1 and CDR2 are SGHVS and FNYEAQ. The CDR3 has 13 amino acids. Unmatched junction bases numbered 2, after V lost 6 bases and J lost 3 bases. CDR3 nucleotide sequence: TGTGCCAGCAGTACGGGGGGGACAGATACGCAGTATTTT. Residues: CASSTGGTDTQYF.

The chain employs TRBV20-1 and TRBJ2-1; TRBD2 matches 9 bases. The CDR3 runs to 16 residues. CDR1 and CDR2 from the germline V gene are DFQATT and SNEGSKA (reference sequence). The junction had 7 bases not matched to a gene; V was cut back by 1 base and J by 3 bases. CDR3 coding DNA: TGCAGTGCTAGAGTGTCTAGCGGGAAATTCTACAATGAGCAGTTCTTC. Translating it yields CSARVSSGKFYNEQFF.

The gene calls are TRBV11-3 and TRBJ2-2, with 7 bases aligning to TRBD2. The CDR3 covers 13 residues. CDR1 SGHNT and CDR2 YENEEA come from the germline V gene. V was pared by 4 bases and J by 6 bases, with 2 bases of the junction left unmatched. CDR3 sequence: CASSSSGAGELFF. CDR3 DNA sequence: TGTGCCAGCAGCTCCAGCGGGGCCGGGGAGCTGTTTTTT.

The rearrangement links TRBV6-5 to TRBJ1-2; no clear D gene. Germline values: CDR1 MNHEY, CDR2 SVGAGI. This CDR3 contains 13 residues. Trimming cost V 6 bases and J 3 bases, with 11 bases left between them. In DNA, the CDR3 is TGTGCCAGCAGCTCCATACCGGACTATGGCTACACCTTC. It codes for CASSSIPDYGYTF.

This clonotype appeared a few times. The genes are TRBV10-3 and TRBJ2-3; the D is unclear. V was cut by 3 bases and J by 8 bases, with 6 bases left in between. The CDR3 contains 11 residues. Germline V gene data show CDR1 as ENHRY and CDR2 as SYGVKD. CDR3 nucleotide sequence: TGTGCCATCAGTGAACGTATTACGCAGTATTTT. It specifies CAISERITQYF.

The table lists this clonotype with a few counts. The chain combines TRBV29-1 with TRBJ2-7; TRBD2 agrees at 7 bases. From germline, CDR1 is SQVTM and CDR2 ANQGSEA. Trimming cost V 7 bases and J 2 bases; bases outside gene matches: 5. The CDR3 has 12 residues. CDR3 region: CSGGGGPYEQYF. The CDR3 nucleotides are TGCAGCGGCGGGGGAGGGCCCTACGAGCAGTACTTC.

This chain links TRBV3-1 with TRBJ2-1, with TRBD1 matching over 8 bases. J lost 6 bases, V lost 0 bases, and 10 bases had no gene match. CDR3 length: 17 amino acids. The V gene's germline CDR1 is LGHDT and CDR2 YNNKEL (reference sequence). The CDR3 DNA follows: TGTGCCAGCAGCCAAGATTTGCCAGGGGGCCTGATCAATGAGCAGTTCTTC. It yields the protein CASSQDLPGGLINEQFF.

The V and J genes are TRBV7-9 and TRBJ2-5; D may correspond to TRBD1 or TRBD2 (6 bases each). The end of the DNA aligns better with TRBJ2-7, so the J call may be wrong. The CDR3 consists of 14 residues. Germline V lookup: CDR1 SEHNR, CDR2 FQNEAQ (reference sequence). The chain's CDR3 is CASSGGTTRHEQYF. The CDR3 DNA is TGTGCCAGCAGCGGGGGGACAACTCGGCACGAGCAGTACTTC.

CDR3 protein: CASSQAKVRLAVDEQFF. The CDR3 bases are TGCGCCAGCAGCCAAGCAAAGGTTCGGCTGGCGGTGGATGAGCAGTTCTTC. The gene calls are TRBV4-1 and TRBJ2-1; D is undetermined. CDR3 size: 17 residues. The germline V gene has CDR1 MGHRA and CDR2 YSYEKL. V lost 1 base, J lost 8 bases, and 21 bases lay in between.

The gene calls are TRBV12-3 or TRBV12-4 and TRBJ2-3; 7 bases agree with TRBD2. V lost 4 bases to trimming and J lost 4 bases; unmatched junction nucleotides: 8. The CDR3 has 15 residues. CDR3 protein: CASSSRGESADTQYF. The CDR3 bases are TGTGCCAGCAGTTCCCGGGGGGAGAGCGCAGATACGCAGTATTTT.

The J gene is TRBJ2-7, the V gene TRBV20-1; tentatively, D is TRBD1 or TRBD2 (5 bases each). The CDR3 has 13 amino acids. V lost 6 bases and J 0 bases, leaving 12 bases between the germline ends. Germline V lookup: CDR1 DFQATT, CDR2 SNEGSKA (reference sequence). CDR3 in DNA: TGCAGTGCCTGCCGGGACGGCTCCTACGAGCAGTACTTC. Encoded protein: CSACRDGSYEQYF.

The chain joins TRBV30 to TRBJ2-3, with a possible D match to TRBD1 (5 bases). Trimming stripped 1 base from V and 6 bases from J, with 14 bases between. The CDR3 has 14 residues. Germline CDR1 GTSNPN, CDR2 SVGIG (reference sequence). DNA of the CDR3: TGTGCCTGGAGTGGGGGCCCCCTTCAGGATACGCAGTATTTT. Translating it yields CAWSGGPLQDTQYF.

The chain links TRBV20-1 to TRBJ2-1; D not certain. The closer fit of TRBJ2-7 to the DNA end suggests the J call may be wrong. The CDR3 has 14 amino acids. CDR1 is DFQATT, CDR2 SNEGSKA, per germline (reference sequence). The CDR3 region has the DNA TGCAGTGCTAGATTCCCCCACGCCTACAATGAGCAGTACTTC. It yields the protein CSARFPHAYNEQYF.

V gene TRBV13 combines with J gene TRBJ1-1; D not certain. Germline V CDR1 and CDR2: PRHDT, FYEKMQ (reference sequence). V gave up 0 bases and J gave up 7 bases, with 9 bases separating them. The CDR3 spans 13 residues. CDR3 amino acids: CASSLGLRNEAFF. The CDR3 DNA reads as TGTGCCAGCAGCTTAGGATTGCGGAATGAAGCTTTCTTT.

There are many counts of this clonotype. This rearrangement joins TRBV6-1 to TRBJ2-7; 10 nucleotides agree with TRBD1. The CDR3 runs to 12 residues. V shed 8 bases and J 3 bases; nucleotides not matched to a gene: 1. The germline CDR1 and CDR2 sequences are MNHNS and SASEGT. The CDR3 nucleotides are TGTGCCAGCCGGGACAGGGGCTACGAGCAGTACTTC. It specifies CASRDRGYEQYF.

As concerns this clonotype: The junction and the germline gene differ at one end; a read error may be behind it. This sequence joins TRBV25-1 and TRBJ2-6, with D possibly being TRBD1 (5 bases). This CDR3 comprises 16 residues. Germline lookup yields CDR1 MGHDK and CDR2 SYGVNS. The DNA of the CDR3 is TGTGCCAGCAGTGAAGTAGGCTTCTCTGGGGCCAACGTCCCGACTTTC. It translates to CASSEVGFSGANVPTF. Full variable domain (outside the CDR3, taken from reference TRBV25-1 and TRBJ2-6): EADIYQTPRYLVIGTGKKITLECSQTMGHDKMYWYQQDPGMELHLIHYSYGVNSTEKGDLSSESTVSRIRTEHFPLTLESARPSHTSQYLCASSEVGFSGANVPTFGAGSRLTVL.

The CDR3 loop reads CASSQEGWDWGVADTQYF. CDR3 DNA: TGTGCCAGCAGCCAAGAAGGATGGGATTGGGGTGTTGCAGATACGCAGTATTTT. The V gene is TRBV14, the J gene TRBJ2-3; D is ambiguous. Germline V gene lookup returns CDR1 SGHDN and CDR2 FVKESK. CDR3 length: 18 amino acids. V was clipped by 0 bases and J by 4 bases, with 20 bases between them.

There are a few counts of this clonotype. The gene calls are TRBV29-1 and TRBJ2-1; 7 nucleotides agree with TRBD2. The V gene end was trimmed by 4 bases and the J gene end by 9 bases; junction bases not matched to a gene: 15. In germline, CDR1 is SQVTM, CDR2 ANQGSEA. The CDR3 totals 15 residues. The CDR3 DNA is TGCAGCGTTGCGAGGGAGGGGTGGGCGCGGGTTGAGCAGTTCTTC. Translating gives CSVAREGWARVEQFF.

The chain links TRBV18 to TRBJ2-1; 9 bases agree with TRBD2. The CDR3 covers 14 residues. The junction had 4 bases not matched to a gene; V was cut back by 4 bases and J by 6 bases. CDR1 and CDR2 (germline): KGHSH, LQKENI. The CDR3: CASSRLAGSNEQFF. In nucleotides, the CDR3 is TGTGCCAGCTCACGCCTAGCGGGATCCAATGAGCAGTTCTTC.

To note about this clonotype: At one boundary the junction diverges from the germline segment, which might be a read error. This chain joins TRBV4-1 and TRBJ2-1; D is uncertain. The CDR3 consists of 15 residues. Per the germline V gene, CDR1 is MGHRA and CDR2 is YSYEKL. CDR3 coding DNA: TGCGCCAGCAGCCAAGATATAAGCTCCTACACTGAGCAGTTCTTC. Encoded protein: CASSQDISSYTEQFF.

This clonotype has ten or more counts. The J gene is TRBJ2-7, the V gene TRBV7-9; D possibly corresponds to TRBD1 (5 bases). Per the germline V gene, CDR1 is SEHNR and CDR2 is FQNEAQ (reference sequence). The CDR3 extends over 13 amino acids. The V end lost 3 bases, the J end lost 1 base, and 7 bases lay between the germline ends. The CDR3 nucleotides read TGTGCCAGCAGCTTCAGGGTTTCCTACGAGCAGTACTTC. The encoded protein is CASSFRVSYEQYF.

The chain has TRBV4-2 and TRBJ2-3; D call uncertain. V shed 0 bases and J shed 0 bases, with 10 bases lying between them. CDR1 and CDR2 (germline): LGHNA, YNFKEQ. The CDR3 is made up of 16 amino acids. CDR3 in amino acids: CASSQESGGSTDTQYF. CDR3 sequence (DNA): TGTGCCAGCAGCCAAGAGTCCGGTGGAAGCACAGATACGCAGTATTTT.

The rearrangement uses TRBV5-1 and TRBJ2-3; no definite D call. Between the trimmed V and J ends, which lost 0 bases and 0 bases, there was a span of 14 bases. CDR3 length equals 17 residues. Germline V lookup: CDR1 SGHRS, CDR2 YFSETQ. The CDR3 nucleotides are TGCGCCAGCAGCTTGGTTGCAGCTGAACTTAGCACAGATACGCAGTATTTT. It is translated as CASSLVAAELSTDTQYF.

This clonotype was picked up a small number of times. V usage is TRBV27 and J usage is TRBJ2-4; D is undetermined. The CDR3 runs 14 residues. Germline V CDR1 and CDR2: MNHEY, SMNVEV (reference sequence). Trimming stripped 2 bases from V and 0 bases from J, with 5 bases between. The CDR3 protein is CASSLLIAKNIQYF. For the CDR3, the DNA is TGTGCCAGCAGTTTACTTATAGCCAAAAACATTCAGTACTTC.

The chain employs TRBV20-1 and TRBJ2-7; possible D gene TRBD1, 5 bases. CDR1 is DFQATT, CDR2 SNEGSKA, per germline (reference sequence). Trimming took 0 bases from V and 0 from J, leaving 12 bases between them. The CDR3 covers 15 residues. This CDR3 is CSARDLGGASYEQYF. The CDR3 bases are TGCAGTGCTAGAGATCTGGGTGGGGCCTCCTACGAGCAGTACTTC.